This T cell receptor beta chain was sequenced in a study of regulatory T cells in long-lasting Graves disease. Study in general: More than 5 years of antithyroid drugs with positive TSH receptor antibodies defined persistent Graves' disease.

Study results and limitations: TRBV28, TRBJ1-2 and TRBJ2-5 emerged as the favored segments in persistent disease.

Of note for this clonotype: Its antigen is not identified.

Time point described: persistent/refractory GD, antithyroid drugs over 5 years with positive TRAb. RNA isolated from PBMCs was used to make the TCR library. The authors diagnosed Graves' disease using American Thyroid Association guidelines. CDR3 regions were amplified by Arm-PCR using iRepertoire HTBI primers to build TCR beta libraries. TCRdb reprocessed the multiplex PCR reads via MiXCR and lists one record per CDR3 protein. The sample lists fewer than 450,000 distinct CDR3 sequences; roughly a quarter were seen once. This CDR3 is built from 13 residues. The germline V gene encodes CDR1 LGHDT and CDR2 YNNKEL (reference sequence). V dropped 4 bases and J dropped 7 bases, with 11 bases sitting between them.

Sequencing used peripheral blood mononuclear cells (PBMCs), obtained when the disease was refractory, from a patient treated with antithyroid drugs. The receptor comes from a female donor with Graves disease. V gene TRBV3-1 combines with J gene TRBJ1-5; D gene unclear. DNA of the CDR3: TGTGCCAGCAGCCCAGACGGATACCAGCCCCAGCATTTT. Encoded protein: CASSPDGYQPQHF.